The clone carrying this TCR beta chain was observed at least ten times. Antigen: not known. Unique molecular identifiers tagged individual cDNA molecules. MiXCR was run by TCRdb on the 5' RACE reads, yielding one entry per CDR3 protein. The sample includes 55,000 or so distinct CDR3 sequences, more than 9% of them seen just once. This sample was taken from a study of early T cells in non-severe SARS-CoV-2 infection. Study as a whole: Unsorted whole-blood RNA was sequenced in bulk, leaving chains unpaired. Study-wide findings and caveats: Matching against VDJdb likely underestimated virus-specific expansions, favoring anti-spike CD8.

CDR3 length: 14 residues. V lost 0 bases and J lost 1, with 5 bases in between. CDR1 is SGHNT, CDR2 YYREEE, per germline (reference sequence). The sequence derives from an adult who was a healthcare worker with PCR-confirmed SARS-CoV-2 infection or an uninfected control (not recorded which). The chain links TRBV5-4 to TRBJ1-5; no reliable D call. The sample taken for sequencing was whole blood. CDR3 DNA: TGTGCCAGCAGCTTGGTGGGGAGCAATCAGCCCCAGCATTTT. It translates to CASSLVGSNQPQHF. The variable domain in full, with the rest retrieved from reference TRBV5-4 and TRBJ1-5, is ETGVTQSPTHLIKTRGQQVTLRCSSQSGHNTVSWYQQALGQGPQFIFQYYREEENGRGNFPPRFSGLQFPNYSSELNVNALELDDSALYLCASSLVGSNQPQHFGDGTRLSIL.